This T cell receptor (beta chain) comes out of a study of T cell repertoires in cytomegalovirus infection. In the study overall: Public signatures in TCR beta pointed to CMV infection and matching HLA type. General observations from the study: Cumulative public TCR beta family frequency identified CMV carriers with the relevant HLA.

In TCRdb, the reads were re-called with MiXCR into one record per CDR3 protein. This table holds about 900,000 distinct CDR3 sequences, roughly 30% found once. As regards this clonotype: Antigen unknown.

The sequenced sample was cultured CD8+ T cells from PBMCs, obtained from culture after CMV antigen stimulation. This clonotype originated in a human donor in good health (CMV status not recorded). Some clones in this sample may be carry-over from other donors' samples.

CDR3 region: CASSVLALETQYF. The CDR3 coding sequence is TGTGCCAGCAGTGTCCTAGCGCTGGAGACCCAGTACTTC. V usage is TRBV2 and J usage is TRBJ2-5; possibly TRBD2 for D (6 bases). Germline V gene lookup returns CDR1 SNHLY and CDR2 FYNNEI. CDR3 length equals 13 residues. V was cut by 4 bases and J by 5 bases, with 11 bases left in between.